The rows below give T cell receptor beta chains drawn from one sample of a study of CD8+ T cells in alopecia areata. Produced via immunoSEQ multiplex PCR; TCRdb's table is partial and in-frame only. The sample includes over 150,000 clones, about 62% of them seen just once. This sample comprised CD4+ T cells sorted from blood, obtained at week 24, from a patient treated with tofacitinib. The receptors were gathered from a human donor with alopecia areata. Each CDR3 is given with its conserved first and last residue. D genes are given only for firm matches. Some rows have no size entry. The others give once, few or many, or a class for an expanded clone.

j_call: TRBJ1-5
d_call: TRBD1
clone_size: -
v_call: TRBV7-9
cdr3_aa: CASSPGQGRGNQPQHF
cdr3_nt: TGTGCCAGCAGCCCAGGACAGGGACGAGGAAATCAGCCCCAGCATTTT

j_call: TRBJ2-3
d_call: TRBD2
clone_size: -
v_call: TRBV30
cdr3_aa: CAWSAAGATDTQYF
cdr3_nt: TGTGCCTGGAGTGCCGCGGGAGCTACAGATACGCAGTATTTT

j_call: TRBJ1-5
d_call: -
clone_size: once
v_call: TRBV6-6
cdr3_aa: CASSRQGNQPQHF
cdr3_nt: TGTGCCAGCAGTCGACAGGGCAATCAGCCCCAGCATTTT

j_call: TRBJ2-3
d_call: TRBD2
clone_size: -
v_call: TRBV30
cdr3_aa: CAWTPGGGREDTQYF
cdr3_nt: TGTGCCTGGACCCCGGGGGGCGGGAGGGAAGATACGCAGTATTTT

j_call: TRBJ1-5
d_call: -
clone_size: -
v_call: TRBV2
cdr3_aa: CASQGGAGNQPQHF
cdr3_nt: TGTGCCAGCCAAGGGGGGGCGGGCAATCAGCCCCAGCATTTT

j_call: TRBJ2-7
d_call: TRBD1
clone_size: few
v_call: TRBV5-6
cdr3_aa: CASSRVGTGGYEQYF
cdr3_nt: TGTGCCAGCAGCCGGGTCGGGACAGGGGGCTACGAGCAGTACTTC

j_call: TRBJ2-3
d_call: -
clone_size: -
v_call: TRBV6-6
cdr3_aa: CASSYSKGGLTDTQYF
cdr3_nt: TGTGCCAGCAGTTACTCGAAGGGGGGCTTAACAGATACGCAGTATTTT

j_call: TRBJ2-1
d_call: -
clone_size: few
v_call: TRBV6-5
cdr3_aa: CASSYRGSEQFF
cdr3_nt: TGTGCCAGCAGTTACCGCGGCAGTGAGCAGTTCTTC

j_call: TRBJ2-2
d_call: -
clone_size: -
v_call: TRBV7-9
cdr3_aa: CASSRSTETVTNTGELFF
cdr3_nt: TGTGCCAGCAGCCGTAGTACTGAGACAGTTACGAACACCGGGGAGCTGTTTTTT

j_call: TRBJ2-7
d_call: -
clone_size: few
v_call: TRBV5-1
cdr3_aa: CASSPTVGAGEGEQYF
cdr3_nt: TGCGCCAGCAGCCCAACGGTAGGGGCTGGAGAGGGCGAGCAGTACTTC

j_call: TRBJ2-5
d_call: TRBD2
clone_size: -
v_call: TRBV27
cdr3_aa: CASSSRTSGRAGKETQYF
cdr3_nt: TGTGCCAGCAGTTCCAGGACTAGCGGGAGGGCCGGTAAAGAGACCCAGTACTTC

j_call: TRBJ2-5
d_call: -
clone_size: -
v_call: TRBV15
cdr3_aa: CATTLQGGVQETQYF
cdr3_nt: TGTGCCACGACCCTCCAAGGGGGGGTGCAAGAGACCCAGTACTTC

j_call: TRBJ2-3
d_call: TRBD2
clone_size: -
v_call: TRBV29-1
cdr3_aa: CSVDGIAGADGADTQYF
cdr3_nt: TGCAGCGTTGACGGCATAGCGGGGGCGGACGGGGCAGATACGCAGTATTTT

j_call: TRBJ1-5
d_call: -
clone_size: few
v_call: TRBV27
cdr3_aa: CASSPGGNQPQHF
cdr3_nt: TGTGCCAGCAGTCCTGGGGGCAATCAGCCCCAGCATTTT

j_call: TRBJ1-2
d_call: -
clone_size: -
v_call: TRBV9
cdr3_aa: CASRGADYGYTF
cdr3_nt: TGTGCCAGCAGAGGGGCCGACTATGGCTACACCTTC

j_call: TRBJ1-1
d_call: -
clone_size: -
v_call: TRBV29-1
cdr3_aa: CSVVVYKTEAFF
cdr3_nt: TGCAGCGTGGTGGTTTATAAGACTGAAGCTTTCTTT

j_call: TRBJ1-2
d_call: TRBD1
clone_size: -
v_call: TRBV9
cdr3_aa: CASSVRPGQGAGGYTF
cdr3_nt: TGTGCCAGCAGCGTGAGACCGGGACAGGGGGCTGGCGGCTACACCTTC

j_call: TRBJ1-1
d_call: TRBD1
clone_size: -
v_call: TRBV19
cdr3_aa: CASSITGDTEAFF
cdr3_nt: TGTGCCAGTAGTATTACAGGGGACACTGAAGCTTTCTTT

j_call: TRBJ1-6
d_call: TRBD1
clone_size: -
v_call: TRBV9
cdr3_aa: CASSVMGQGDSPLHF
cdr3_nt: TGTGCCAGCAGCGTTATGGGACAGGGGGACTCACCCCTCCACTTT

j_call: TRBJ1-1
d_call: TRBD1
clone_size: -
v_call: TRBV7-8
cdr3_aa: CASSRGQGYMNTEAFF
cdr3_nt: TGTGCCAGCAGCCGGGGACAGGGGTACATGAACACTGAAGCTTTCTTT

j_call: TRBJ2-7
d_call: -
clone_size: once
v_call: TRBV14
cdr3_aa: CASSPLGSAASEQYF
cdr3_nt: TGTGCCAGCAGCCCCCTAGGCAGCGCGGCGTCCGAGCAGTACTTC

j_call: TRBJ2-2
d_call: -
clone_size: few
v_call: TRBV2
cdr3_aa: CASIPDATNTGELFF
cdr3_nt: TGTGCCAGCATACCGGACGCAACGAACACCGGGGAGCTGTTTTTT

j_call: TRBJ2-2
d_call: TRBD2
clone_size: -
v_call: TRBV10-3
cdr3_aa: CAISERSGGPGELFF
cdr3_nt: TGTGCCATCAGTGAGAGGAGCGGGGGCCCCGGGGAGCTGTTTTTT

j_call: TRBJ2-3
d_call: TRBD2
clone_size: -
v_call: TRBV6-5
cdr3_aa: CASKRGGSTDTQYF
cdr3_nt: TGTGCCTCAAAGCGGGGGGGCAGCACAGATACGCAGTATTTT

j_call: TRBJ2-5
d_call: -
clone_size: once
v_call: TRBV25-1
cdr3_aa: CASSPRTGREETQYF
cdr3_nt: TGTGCCAGCAGTCCACGGACAGGGAGGGAAGAGACCCAGTACTTC

j_call: TRBJ1-5
d_call: -
clone_size: -
v_call: TRBV19
cdr3_aa: CASRPRTGNQPQHF
cdr3_nt: TGTGCCAGTAGGCCCCGGACAGGCAATCAGCCCCAGCATTTT

j_call: TRBJ1-2
d_call: -
clone_size: -
v_call: TRBV30
cdr3_aa: CAWSRGENYGYTF
cdr3_nt: TGTGCCTGGAGCCGGGGGGAGAACTATGGCTACACCTTC

j_call: TRBJ1-2
d_call: TRBD1
clone_size: once
v_call: TRBV2
cdr3_aa: CASARGFESGYTF
cdr3_nt: TGTGCCAGCGCCAGGGGGTTTGAGTCTGGCTACACCTTC

j_call: TRBJ2-7
d_call: TRBD1
clone_size: -
v_call: TRBV5-4
cdr3_aa: CASSLAGTTGVYEQYF
cdr3_nt: TGTGCCAGCAGCTTGGCCGGTACGACAGGGGTGTACGAGCAGTACTTC

j_call: TRBJ1-1
d_call: -
clone_size: -
v_call: TRBV9
cdr3_aa: CASSQGQGTEAFF
cdr3_nt: TGTGCCAGCAGCCAGGGGCAAGGAACTGAAGCTTTCTTT

j_call: TRBJ2-2
d_call: -
clone_size: -
v_call: TRBV19
cdr3_aa: CASSPTGTLNTGELFF
cdr3_nt: TGTGCCAGTAGCCCTACCGGGACATTGAACACCGGGGAGCTGTTTTTT

j_call: TRBJ2-2
d_call: TRBD2
clone_size: -
v_call: TRBV4-3
cdr3_aa: CASSSRLAGANTGELFF
cdr3_nt: TGCGCCAGCAGCTCGAGACTAGCGGGAGCGAACACCGGGGAGCTGTTTTTT

j_call: TRBJ1-5
d_call: TRBD1
clone_size: -
v_call: TRBV4-3
cdr3_aa: CASSQESRDREGVWPQHF
cdr3_nt: TGCGCCAGCAGCCAAGAGTCCAGGGACAGGGAAGGGGTCTGGCCCCAGCATTTT

j_call: TRBJ2-2
d_call: TRBD1
clone_size: -
v_call: TRBV7-2
cdr3_aa: CASSPRSGTGGTGELFF
cdr3_nt: TGTGCCAGCAGCCCGCGGTCTGGGACAGGGGGCACCGGGGAGCTGTTTTTT

j_call: TRBJ2-3
d_call: -
clone_size: -
v_call: TRBV9
cdr3_aa: CASSVGGRGNTDTQYF
cdr3_nt: TGTGCCAGCAGCGTAGGTGGCAGGGGAAACACAGATACGCAGTATTTT

j_call: TRBJ2-6
d_call: -
clone_size: -
v_call: TRBV29-1
cdr3_aa: CSVEAARGSGANVLTF
cdr3_nt: TGCAGCGTTGAAGCAGCTCGGGGTTCTGGGGCCAACGTCCTGACTTTC

j_call: TRBJ2-7
d_call: TRBD2
clone_size: -
v_call: TRBV7-2
cdr3_aa: CASSLEGTSGTYEQYF
cdr3_nt: TGTGCCAGCAGCTTAGAGGGGACTAGCGGGACCTACGAGCAGTACTTC

j_call: TRBJ1-2
d_call: TRBD1
clone_size: few
v_call: TRBV7-8
cdr3_aa: CASSLADRAYGYTF
cdr3_nt: TGTGCCAGCAGCTTGGCGGACAGGGCCTATGGCTACACCTTC

j_call: TRBJ2-6
d_call: -
clone_size: -
v_call: TRBV5-1
cdr3_aa: CASSSDSDSGANVLTF
cdr3_nt: TGCGCCAGCAGCTCCGACAGCGACTCTGGGGCCAACGTCCTGACTTTC

j_call: TRBJ2-7
d_call: TRBD1
clone_size: -
v_call: TRBV4-3
cdr3_aa: CASSQDRGRQYF
cdr3_nt: TGCGCCAGCAGCCAGGACAGGGGAAGGCAGTACTTC

j_call: TRBJ2-1
d_call: -
clone_size: -
v_call: TRBV25-1
cdr3_aa: CASSEAGSYNEQFF
cdr3_nt: TGTGCCAGCAGTGAGGCAGGGTCCTACAATGAGCAGTTCTTC

j_call: TRBJ2-3
d_call: -
clone_size: -
v_call: TRBV14
cdr3_aa: CASSPYGTNTQYF
cdr3_nt: TGTGCCAGCAGCCCGTACGGGACCAATACGCAGTATTTT

j_call: TRBJ2-5
d_call: TRBD2
clone_size: few
v_call: TRBV29-1
cdr3_aa: CSVGGGLGETQYF
cdr3_nt: TGCAGCGTCGGGGGGGGGCTCGGAGAGACCCAGTACTTC

j_call: TRBJ2-1
d_call: -
clone_size: -
v_call: TRBV5-1
cdr3_aa: CASSSDPGSDEQFF
cdr3_nt: TGCGCCAGCAGCTCGGATCCAGGGAGCGATGAGCAGTTCTTC

j_call: TRBJ2-3
d_call: -
clone_size: -
v_call: TRBV18
cdr3_aa: CASSPEDTGSTQYF
cdr3_nt: TGTGCCAGCTCACCGGAGGATACCGGGTCAACGCAGTATTTT